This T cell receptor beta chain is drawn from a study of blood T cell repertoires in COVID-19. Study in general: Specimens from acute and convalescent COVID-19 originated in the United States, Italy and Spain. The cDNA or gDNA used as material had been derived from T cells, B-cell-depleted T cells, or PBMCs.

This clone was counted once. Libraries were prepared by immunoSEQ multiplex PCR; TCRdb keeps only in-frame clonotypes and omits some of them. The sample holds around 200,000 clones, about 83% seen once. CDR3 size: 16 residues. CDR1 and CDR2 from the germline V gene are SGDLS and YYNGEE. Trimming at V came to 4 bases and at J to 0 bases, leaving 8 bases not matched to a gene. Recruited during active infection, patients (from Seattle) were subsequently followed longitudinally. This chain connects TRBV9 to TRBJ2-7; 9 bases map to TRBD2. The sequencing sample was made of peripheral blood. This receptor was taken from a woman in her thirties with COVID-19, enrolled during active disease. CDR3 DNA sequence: TGTGCCAGCAGCCCAGGGACTAGCCTTAGCTCCTACGAGCAGTACTTC. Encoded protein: CASSPGTSLSSYEQYF.